This TCR beta chain was observed in a study of blood T cell repertoires in COVID-19. Study at large: Samples taken during acute and convalescent COVID-19 were collected in the United States, Italy and Spain. Sources were T cells, B-cell-depleted T cells, or PBMCs; the material itself was cDNA or gDNA.

Per the original data handling: Reference gene primer amplification yielded estimated nucleated cell counts. Produced via immunoSEQ multiplex PCR; TCRdb's table is partial and in-frame only. The DNA was the basis for D and trimming; V, J and clone size are from that table. The data contain approximately 190,000 clones, roughly four fifths of them singletons. This CDR3 is 15 amino acids long. Trimming left V 1 base short and J 4 bases short, with 14 bases between. The germline V gene encodes CDR1 LNHDA and CDR2 SQIVND (reference sequence). The TCR comes from a woman in her 70s with active or convalescent COVID-19. The sample consisted of peripheral blood. The rearrangement uses TRBV19 and TRBJ2-7; TRBD1 is a possible D gene (5 bases). DNA for the CDR3: TGTGCCAGTAGTATAGGAACCCAGGGAAGGTACGAGCAGTACTTC. Translating gives CASSIGTQGRYEQYF. Based on the CDR3 plus reference TRBV19 and TRBJ2-7, the full variable domain is DGGITQSPKYLFRKEGQNVTLSCEQNLNHDAMYWYRQDPGQGLRLIYYSQIVNDFQKGDIAEGYSVSREKKESFPLTVTSAQKNPTAFYLCASSIGTQGRYEQYFGPGTRLTVT.